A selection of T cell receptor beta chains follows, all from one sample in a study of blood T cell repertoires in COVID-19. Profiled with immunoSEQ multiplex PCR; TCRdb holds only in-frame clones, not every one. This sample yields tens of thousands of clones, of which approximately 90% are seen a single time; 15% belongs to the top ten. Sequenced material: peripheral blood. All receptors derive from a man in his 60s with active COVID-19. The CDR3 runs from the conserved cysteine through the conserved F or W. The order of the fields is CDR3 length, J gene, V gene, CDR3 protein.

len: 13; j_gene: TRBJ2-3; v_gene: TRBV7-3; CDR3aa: CASSFGGTDTQYF
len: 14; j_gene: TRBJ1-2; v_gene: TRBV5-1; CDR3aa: CASSWDRGGYGYTF
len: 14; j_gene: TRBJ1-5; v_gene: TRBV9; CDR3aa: CASSEIPENQPQHF
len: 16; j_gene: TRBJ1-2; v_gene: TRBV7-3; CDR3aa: CASSPGVLKNGYGYTF
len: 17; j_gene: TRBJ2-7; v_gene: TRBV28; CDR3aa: CASSLPPGTGSSYEQYF
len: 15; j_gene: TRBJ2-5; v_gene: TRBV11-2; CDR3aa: CASSLDGGAQETQYF
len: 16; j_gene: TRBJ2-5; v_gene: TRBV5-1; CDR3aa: CASSQRTSGRWETQYF
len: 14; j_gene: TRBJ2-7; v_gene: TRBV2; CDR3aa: CASSGGLQSDEQYF
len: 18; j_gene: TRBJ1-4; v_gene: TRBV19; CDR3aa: CASSPTDRAVGTNEKLFF
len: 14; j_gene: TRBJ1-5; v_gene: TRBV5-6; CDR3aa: CASSLAGFDQPQHF
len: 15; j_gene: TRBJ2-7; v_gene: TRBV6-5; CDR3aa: CASSYGTSDSYEQYF
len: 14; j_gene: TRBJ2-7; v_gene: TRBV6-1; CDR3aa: CASSERTALYEQYF
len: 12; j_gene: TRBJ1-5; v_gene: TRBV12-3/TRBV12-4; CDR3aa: CASRGGNQPQHF
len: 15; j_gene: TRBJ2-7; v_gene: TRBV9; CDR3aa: CASSVYFEGPYEQYF
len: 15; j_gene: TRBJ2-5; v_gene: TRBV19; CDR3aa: CASSLTGGGQETQYF
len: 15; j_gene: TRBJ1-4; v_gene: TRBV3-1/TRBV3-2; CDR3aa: CASSQGGGNSEKLFF
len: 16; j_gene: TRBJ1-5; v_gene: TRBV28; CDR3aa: CASSLETGGKSQPQHF
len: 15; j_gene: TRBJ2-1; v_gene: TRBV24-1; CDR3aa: CATSDPRGSGNEQFF
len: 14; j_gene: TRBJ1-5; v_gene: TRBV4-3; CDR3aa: CASSQDYSNQPQHF
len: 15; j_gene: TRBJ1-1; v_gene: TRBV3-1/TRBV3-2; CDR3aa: CASSQIGQGNTEAFF
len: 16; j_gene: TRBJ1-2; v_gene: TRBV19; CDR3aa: CASSTLTGATNYGYTF
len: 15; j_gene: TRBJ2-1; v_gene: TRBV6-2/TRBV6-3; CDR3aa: CASSYTSGRGYEQFF
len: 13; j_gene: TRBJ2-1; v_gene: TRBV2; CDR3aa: CASNLAAANEQFF
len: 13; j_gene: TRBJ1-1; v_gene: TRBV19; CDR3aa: CASSNTLNTEAFF
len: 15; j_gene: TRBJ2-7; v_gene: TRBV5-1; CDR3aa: CASSPSGYGGHEQYF
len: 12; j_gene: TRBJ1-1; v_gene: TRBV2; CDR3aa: CASSEGEGRAFF
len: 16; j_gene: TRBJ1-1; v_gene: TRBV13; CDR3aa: CASSSGQGRRYTEAFF
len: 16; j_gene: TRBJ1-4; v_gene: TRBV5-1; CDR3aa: CASSPMGTGGNEKLFF
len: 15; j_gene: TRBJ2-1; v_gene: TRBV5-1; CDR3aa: CASSPGLAGGNEQFF
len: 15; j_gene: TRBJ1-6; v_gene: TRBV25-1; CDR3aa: CASREGPIDNSPLHF
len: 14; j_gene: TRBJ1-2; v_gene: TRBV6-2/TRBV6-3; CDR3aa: CASSYADRGIGYTF
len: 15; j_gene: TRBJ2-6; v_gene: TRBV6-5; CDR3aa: CASRRQGSGANVLTF
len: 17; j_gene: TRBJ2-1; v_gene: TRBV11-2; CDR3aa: CASSLAASGSSYNEQFF
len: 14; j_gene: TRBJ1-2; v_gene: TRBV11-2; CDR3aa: CASSSWGTDYGYTF
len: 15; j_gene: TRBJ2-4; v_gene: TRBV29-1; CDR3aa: CSVVGSQGAKNIQYF
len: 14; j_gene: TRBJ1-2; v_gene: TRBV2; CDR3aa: CASIPETVGYGYTF
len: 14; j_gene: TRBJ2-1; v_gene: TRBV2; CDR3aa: CASSYSDTYNEQFF
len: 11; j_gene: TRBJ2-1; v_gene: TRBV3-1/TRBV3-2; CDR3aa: CASSQDSEQFF
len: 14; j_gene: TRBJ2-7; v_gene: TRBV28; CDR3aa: CASTPDRTSYEQYF
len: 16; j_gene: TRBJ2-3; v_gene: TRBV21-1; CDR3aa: CASSNGAFLSTDTQYF
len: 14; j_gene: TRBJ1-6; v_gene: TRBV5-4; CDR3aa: CASSLRDRSSPLHF
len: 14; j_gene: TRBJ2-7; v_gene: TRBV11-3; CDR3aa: CASSSGQGAREQYF
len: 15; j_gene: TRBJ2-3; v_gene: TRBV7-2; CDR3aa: CASSLGNRGADTQYF
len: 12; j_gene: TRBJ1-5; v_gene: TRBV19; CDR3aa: CASSRQDQPQHF
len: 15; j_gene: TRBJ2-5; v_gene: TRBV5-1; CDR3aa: CASSLAGNSKETQYF